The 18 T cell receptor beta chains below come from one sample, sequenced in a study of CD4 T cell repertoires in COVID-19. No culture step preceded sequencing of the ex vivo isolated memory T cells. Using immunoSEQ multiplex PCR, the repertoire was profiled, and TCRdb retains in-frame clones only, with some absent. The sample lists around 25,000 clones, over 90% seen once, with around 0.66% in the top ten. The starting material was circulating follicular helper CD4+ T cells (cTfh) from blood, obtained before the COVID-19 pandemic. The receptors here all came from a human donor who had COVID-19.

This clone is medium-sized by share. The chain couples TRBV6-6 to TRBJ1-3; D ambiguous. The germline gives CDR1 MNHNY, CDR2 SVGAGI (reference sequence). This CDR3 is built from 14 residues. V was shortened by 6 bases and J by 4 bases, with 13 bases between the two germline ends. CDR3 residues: CASRPGSRGNTIYF. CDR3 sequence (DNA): TGTGCCAGCAGACCCGGGAGCAGGGGAAACACCATATATTTT.

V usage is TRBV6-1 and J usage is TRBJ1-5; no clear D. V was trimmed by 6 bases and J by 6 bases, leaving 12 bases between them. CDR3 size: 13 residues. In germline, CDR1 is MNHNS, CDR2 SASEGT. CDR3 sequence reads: CASRVRDFQPQHF. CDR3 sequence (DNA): TGTGCCAGCAGGGTCCGGGATTTTCAGCCCCAGCATTTT.

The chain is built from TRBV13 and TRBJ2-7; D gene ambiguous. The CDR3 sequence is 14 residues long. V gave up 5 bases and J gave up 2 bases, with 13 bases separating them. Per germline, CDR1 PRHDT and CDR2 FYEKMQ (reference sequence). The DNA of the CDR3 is TGTGCCAGCAGCCCGAACAGTTTCCCCTACGAGCAGTACTTC. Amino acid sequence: CASSPNSFPYEQYF.

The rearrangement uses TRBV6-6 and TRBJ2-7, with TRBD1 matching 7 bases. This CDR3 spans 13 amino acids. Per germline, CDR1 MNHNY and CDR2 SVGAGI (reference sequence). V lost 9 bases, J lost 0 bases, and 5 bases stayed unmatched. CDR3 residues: CASTRDSSYEQYF. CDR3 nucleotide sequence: TGTGCCAGTACCCGGGACAGCTCCTACGAGCAGTACTTC.

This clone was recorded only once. The CDR3 DNA reads TGTGCCAGTAGTCCGAGGGACAGAGAAGCTTTCTTT. Its translation is CASSPRDREAFF. This rearrangement joins TRBV19 to TRBJ1-1; 7 bases are a match to TRBD1. Germline CDR1 is LNHDA and CDR2 is SQIVND (reference sequence). Trimming cost V 5 bases and J 8 bases; bases outside gene matches: 5. This CDR3 region has 12 residues.

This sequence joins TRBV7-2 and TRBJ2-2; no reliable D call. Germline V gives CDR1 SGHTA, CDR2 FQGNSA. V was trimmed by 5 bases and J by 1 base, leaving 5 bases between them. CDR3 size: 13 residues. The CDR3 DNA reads TGTGCCAGCAGCCGGAGGAACACCGGGGAGCTGTTTTTT. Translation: CASSRRNTGELFF.

CDR3 nucleotide sequence: TGTGCCAGCAAGACACTAGAGACCCAGTACTTC. Translated: CASKTLETQYF. V gene TRBV2 combines with J gene TRBJ2-5; D gene unclear. Germline CDR1 SNHLY, CDR2 FYNNEI. CDR3 size: 11 residues. V was pared by 7 bases and J by 4 bases, with 7 bases between.

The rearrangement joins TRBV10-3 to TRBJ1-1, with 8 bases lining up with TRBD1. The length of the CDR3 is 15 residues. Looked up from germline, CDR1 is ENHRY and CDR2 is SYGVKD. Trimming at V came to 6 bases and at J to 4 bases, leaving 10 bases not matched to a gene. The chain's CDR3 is CAIRVSEQGGTEAFF. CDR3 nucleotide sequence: TGTGCCATCAGAGTATCTGAACAGGGGGGCACTGAAGCTTTCTTT.

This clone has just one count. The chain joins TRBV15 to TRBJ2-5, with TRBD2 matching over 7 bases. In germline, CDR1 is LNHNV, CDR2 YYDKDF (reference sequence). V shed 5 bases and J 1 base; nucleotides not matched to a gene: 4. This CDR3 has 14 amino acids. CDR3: CATSLGGSQETQYF. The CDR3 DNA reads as TGTGCCACCAGCCTGGGAGGGTCCCAAGAGACCCAGTACTTC.

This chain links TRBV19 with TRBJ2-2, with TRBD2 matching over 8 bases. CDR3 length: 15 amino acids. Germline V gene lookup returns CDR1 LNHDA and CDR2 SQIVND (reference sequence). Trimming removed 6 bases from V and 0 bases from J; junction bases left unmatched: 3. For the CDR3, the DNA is TGTGCCAGTAGCGGACTAGCATCGAACACCGGGGAGCTGTTTTTT. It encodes CASSGLASNTGELFF.

The CDR3 bases are TGCGCCAGCAGCCAACCGGGACAAGGAATCACTGGGGCCAACGTCCTGACTTTC. This translates into CASSQPGQGITGANVLTF. V usage is TRBV4-1 and J usage is TRBJ2-6; D is possibly TRBD1 (6 bases). Germline CDR1 MGHRA, CDR2 YSYEKL. The CDR3 length is 18 residues. V shed 2 bases and J shed 2 bases, with 16 bases lying between them.

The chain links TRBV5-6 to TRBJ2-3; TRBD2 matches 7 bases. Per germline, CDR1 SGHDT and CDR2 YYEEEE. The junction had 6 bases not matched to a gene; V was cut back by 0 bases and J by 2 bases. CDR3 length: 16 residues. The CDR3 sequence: CASSLGGRGYTDTQYF. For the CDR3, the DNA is TGTGCCAGCAGCTTGGGTGGGCGGGGGTACACAGATACGCAGTATTTT.

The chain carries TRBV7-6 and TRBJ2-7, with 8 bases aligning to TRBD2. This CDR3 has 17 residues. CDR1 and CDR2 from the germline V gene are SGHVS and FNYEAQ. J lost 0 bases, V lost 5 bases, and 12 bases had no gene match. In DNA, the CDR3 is TGTGCCAGCAGCCCGATGTCAGCGGGAGCTCTCTCCTACGAGCAGTACTTC. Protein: CASSPMSAGALSYEQYF.

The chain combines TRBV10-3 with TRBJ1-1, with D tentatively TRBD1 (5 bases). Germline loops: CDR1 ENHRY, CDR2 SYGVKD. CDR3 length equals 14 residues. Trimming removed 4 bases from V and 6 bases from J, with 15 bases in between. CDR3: CAISAVGGGSEAFF. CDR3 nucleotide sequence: TGTGCCATCAGTGCCGTTGGGGGAGGGTCTGAAGCTTTCTTT.

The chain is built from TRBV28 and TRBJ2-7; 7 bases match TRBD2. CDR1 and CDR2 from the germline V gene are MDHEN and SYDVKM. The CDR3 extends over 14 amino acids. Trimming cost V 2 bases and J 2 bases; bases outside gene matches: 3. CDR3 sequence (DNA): TGTGCCAGCAGTTTAGGGGGGGTGCCCTACGAGCAGTACTTC. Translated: CASSLGGVPYEQYF.

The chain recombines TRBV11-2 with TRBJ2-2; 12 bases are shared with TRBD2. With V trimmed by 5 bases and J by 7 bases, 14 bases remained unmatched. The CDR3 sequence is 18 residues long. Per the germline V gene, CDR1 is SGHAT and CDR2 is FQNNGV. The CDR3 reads CASSPPRTSGRRGGELFF. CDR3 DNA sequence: TGTGCCAGCAGCCCCCCCCGAACTAGCGGGAGGAGAGGCGGGGAGCTGTTTTTT.

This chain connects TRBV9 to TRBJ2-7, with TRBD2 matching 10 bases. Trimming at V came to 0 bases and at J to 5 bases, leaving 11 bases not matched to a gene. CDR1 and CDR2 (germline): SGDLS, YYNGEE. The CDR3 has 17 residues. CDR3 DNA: TGTGCCAGCAGCGTAGACGTCTCTAGCGGGAGAGTCCACGAGCAGTACTTC. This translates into CASSVDVSSGRVHEQYF. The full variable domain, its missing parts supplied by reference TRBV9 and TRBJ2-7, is DSGVTQTPKHLITATGQRVTLRCSPRSGDLSVYWYQQSLDQGLQFLIQYYNGEERAKGNILERFSAQQFPDLHSELNLSSLELGDSALYFCASSVDVSSGRVHEQYFGPGTRLTVT.

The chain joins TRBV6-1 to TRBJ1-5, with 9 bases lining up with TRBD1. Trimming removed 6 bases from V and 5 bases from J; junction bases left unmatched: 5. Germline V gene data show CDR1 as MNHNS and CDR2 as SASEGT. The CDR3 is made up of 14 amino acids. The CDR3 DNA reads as TGTGCCAGCAGCGGGACAGGGTTCGATCAGCCCCAGCATTTT. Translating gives CASSGTGFDQPQHF.